This is a list of T cell receptor beta chains from one sample in a study of CD8+ T cells in alopecia areata. Libraries were prepared by immunoSEQ multiplex PCR; TCRdb keeps only in-frame clonotypes and omits some of them. The table records 95,000 to 110,000 clones, roughly 84% of them present only once. Specimen: CD8+ T cells sorted from blood, collected at week 24, from a patient treated with tofacitinib. These receptors all come from a human donor with alopecia areata. CDR3s include the opening cysteine and the closing phenylalanine or tryptophan.

TRBV7-9	TRBJ1-1	CASSLGTSEAFF
TRBV4-1	TRBJ2-1	CASSWNGQYNEQFF
TRBV7-9	TRBJ2-1	CASSGRGNEQFF
TRBV27	TRBJ2-1	CASSLSSPAPYMRGDEQFF
TRBV7-9	TRBJ1-1	CASSYAGTGALAIF
TRBV7-9	TRBJ1-5	CASSLTGYNQPQHF
TRBV2	TRBJ2-5	CASSEAGLRTETQYF
TRBV6-5	TRBJ2-7	CASSYSGDSSYEQYF
TRBV2	TRBJ1-6	CASTPAGQGASPLHF
TRBV27	TRBJ1-3	CASCPLSGNTIYF
TRBV6-6	TRBJ2-3	CASRSGTGGERDTQYF
TRBV11-1	TRBJ2-7	CASSLRGHEQYF
TRBV19	TRBJ2-1	CASSIVGAVEQFF
TRBV27	TRBJ2-7	CASSFARDYEQYF
TRBV27	TRBJ1-5	CASRPGGRGNQPQHF
TRBV7-8	TRBJ2-2	CASSPLAGGTGELFF
TRBV4-2	TRBJ2-7	CASSQEEVWASGYEQYF
TRBV23-1	TRBJ2-1	CASRRTGLIPYNEQFF
TRBV28	TRBJ2-7	CASSGPDARDRKSYEQYF
TRBV13	TRBJ2-1	CASRPRDSYNEQFF
TRBV2	TRBJ2-1	CASVSVNEQFF
TRBV5-6	TRBJ1-4	CASSLVPDEKLFF
TRBV5-1	TRBJ1-1	CASSLRGQGDTEAFF
TRBV7-9	TRBJ2-2	CASSLSATTANTGELFF
TRBV21-1	TRBJ2-4	CASSKAGGGQAKNIQYF
TRBV13	TRBJ2-7	CASSLRVETYEQYF
TRBV4-1	TRBJ1-2	CASSPFLVENYGYTF
TRBV27	TRBJ2-7	CASSPYGTGVDYEQYF
TRBV27	TRBJ2-1	CASSDSYNEQFF
TRBV5-4	TRBJ2-3	CASTAGGTQYF
TRBV9	TRBJ1-3	CASSVAGGHTIYF
TRBV12-5	TRBJ2-7	CASGFSLERDSYEQYF
TRBV5-6	TRBJ2-1	CASSLPGSSGGAINNEQFF
TRBV29-1	TRBJ2-7	CSAGQGIDEQYF
TRBV6-5	TRBJ1-4	CASRMGEKLFF
TRBV6-5	TRBJ2-3	CATVRGRTQYF
TRBV2	TRBJ2-7	CASRGKTGSPYEQYF
TRBV5-5	TRBJ2-1	CASSWGLAESNEQFF
TRBV7-9	TRBJ2-3	CASSRPFEPSTDTQYF
TRBV29-1	TRBJ2-1	CSALGLEAEDEQFF
TRBV4-1	TRBJ2-7	CASSQVSRGVSYEQYF
TRBV5-6	TRBJ2-3	CASSLGADSTDTQYF
TRBV15	TRBJ1-1	CATSRVGQGAMNTEAFF
TRBV30	TRBJ2-2	CAWRDRNTGELFF
TRBV4-2	TRBJ2-2	CASSPEEGGSGELFF
TRBV7-6	TRBJ1-1	CASSLLASREAFF
TRBV6-5	TRBJ2-7	CASSWKGVEQYF
TRBV5-6	TRBJ2-5	CASSYPLGSETQYF
TRBV5-4	TRBJ2-1	CASNRGGLGNEQFF